This entry lists 3 T cell receptor beta chains sequenced from one sample in a study of T cells after yellow fever vaccination. Using its own MiXCR run on the 5' RACE reads, TCRdb lists one record per CDR3 protein. The sample carries tens of thousands of distinct CDR3 sequences, under 6.5% recorded once. Sample: CD4+ T cells sorted from PBMCs, taken around 15 days after the first yellow fever vaccination. Source of these receptors: a man younger than 30 who received the YFV17D yellow fever vaccine.

As regards this clonotype: A much larger clone lies one base from this, so it may be a read error. This chain links TRBV7-3 with TRBJ2-2, with unresolved D. The CDR3 sequence is 13 residues long. V was clipped by 6 bases and J by 3 bases, with 8 bases between them. Per germline, CDR1 SGHTA and CDR2 FQGTGA. This chain's CDR3 is CASRLGDTGELFF. The CDR3, as DNA: TGTGCCAGCAGATTAGGCGACACCGGGGAGCTGTTTTTT.

This clonotype was found many times. The CDR3 sequence is CSVSDAREKLFF. The CDR3 DNA follows: TGCAGCGTTAGCGACGCAAGAGAAAAACTGTTTTTT. The chain carries TRBV29-1 and TRBJ1-4; D remains ambiguous. Germline CDR1 and CDR2: SQVTM and ANQGSEA. V lost 5 bases to trimming and J lost 8 bases, with 12 bases between them. This CDR3 is built from 12 residues.

The sample holds many counts of this clonotype. The rearrangement links TRBV5-1 to TRBJ2-1; tentatively, D is TRBD2 (5 bases). CDR1 is SGHRS, CDR2 YFSETQ, per germline. The CDR3 extends over 13 amino acids. V was clipped by 3 bases and J by 10 bases, with 14 bases between them. DNA of the CDR3: TGCGCCAGCAGCTACCTAGCAGCGAGCGAGCAGTTCTTC. Its protein is CASSYLAASEQFF. Complete variable domain (other parts from reference TRBV5-1 and TRBJ2-1): KAGVTQTPRYLIKTRGQQVTLSCSPISGHRSVSWYQQTPGQGLQFLFEYFSETQRNKGNFPGRFSGRQFSNSRSEMNVSTLELGDSALYLCASSYLAASEQFFGPGTRLTVL.